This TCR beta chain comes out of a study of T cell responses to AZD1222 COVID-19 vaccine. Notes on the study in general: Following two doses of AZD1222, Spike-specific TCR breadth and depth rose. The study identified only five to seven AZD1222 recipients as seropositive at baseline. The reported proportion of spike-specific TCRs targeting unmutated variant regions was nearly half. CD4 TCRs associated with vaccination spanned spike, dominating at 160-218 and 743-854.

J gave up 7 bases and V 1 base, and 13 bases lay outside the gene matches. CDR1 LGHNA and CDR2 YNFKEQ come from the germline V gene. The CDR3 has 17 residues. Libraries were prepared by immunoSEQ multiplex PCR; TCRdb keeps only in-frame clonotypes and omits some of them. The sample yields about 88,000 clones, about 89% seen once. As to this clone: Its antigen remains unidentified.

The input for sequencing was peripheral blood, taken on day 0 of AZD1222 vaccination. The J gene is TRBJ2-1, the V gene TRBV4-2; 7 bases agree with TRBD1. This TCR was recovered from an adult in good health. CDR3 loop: CASSQVGTGVWVNEQFF. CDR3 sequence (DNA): TGTGCCAGCAGCCAAGTGGGAACAGGGGTTTGGGTGAATGAGCAGTTCTTC.